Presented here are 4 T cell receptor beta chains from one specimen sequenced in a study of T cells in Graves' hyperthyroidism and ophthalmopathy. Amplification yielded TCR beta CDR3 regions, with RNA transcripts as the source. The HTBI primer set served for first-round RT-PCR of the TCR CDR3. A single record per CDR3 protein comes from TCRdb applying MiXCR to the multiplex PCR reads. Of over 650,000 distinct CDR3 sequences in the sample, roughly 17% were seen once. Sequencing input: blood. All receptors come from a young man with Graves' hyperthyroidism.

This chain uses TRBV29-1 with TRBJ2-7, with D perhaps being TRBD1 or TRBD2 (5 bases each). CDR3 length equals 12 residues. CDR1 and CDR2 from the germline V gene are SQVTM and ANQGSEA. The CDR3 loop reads CSVSGPINEQYF. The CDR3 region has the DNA TGCAGTGTCTCGGGACCCATCAACGAGCAGTACTTC.

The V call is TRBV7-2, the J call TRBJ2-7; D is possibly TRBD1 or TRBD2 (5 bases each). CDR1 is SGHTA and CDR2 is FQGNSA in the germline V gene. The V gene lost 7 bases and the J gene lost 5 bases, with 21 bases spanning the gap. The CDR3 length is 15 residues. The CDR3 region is CASTLWGRHANEQYF. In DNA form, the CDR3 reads TGTGCCAGCACACTATGGGGACGGCACGCGAACGAGCAGTACTTC.

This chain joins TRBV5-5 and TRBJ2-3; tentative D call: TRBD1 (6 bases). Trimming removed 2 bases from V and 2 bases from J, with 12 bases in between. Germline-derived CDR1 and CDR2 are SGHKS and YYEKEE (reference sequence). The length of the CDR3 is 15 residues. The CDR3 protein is CASSLAPGATDTQYF. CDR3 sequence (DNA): TGTGCCAGCAGCTTAGCCCCAGGGGCCACAGATACGCAGTATTTT.

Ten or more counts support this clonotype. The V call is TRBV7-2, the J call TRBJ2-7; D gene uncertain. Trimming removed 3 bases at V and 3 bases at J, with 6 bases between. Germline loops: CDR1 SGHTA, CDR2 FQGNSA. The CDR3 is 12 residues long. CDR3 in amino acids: CASSLNIYEQYF. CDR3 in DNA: TGTGCCAGCAGCTTGAATATCTACGAGCAGTACTTC.